A selection of T cell receptor beta chains follows, all from one sample in a study of shared clonotypes between healthy human individuals. Method: immunoSEQ multiplex PCR; TCRdb's copy keeps in-frame clones and lacks some. The sample carries a few million clones, 80% to 95% recorded once. Material: naive CD4+ T cells from PBMCs. These receptors all come from a man aged 18 to 35 in good health. Some clones in this sample may be carry-over from other donors' samples. Both conserved end residues are part of each CDR3. The D gene is left open where the match is weak. Rows give clone size only sometimes, using once, few, many, or a class for an expanded clone.

size: once; V: TRBV28; J: TRBJ1-4; D: TRBD1; DNA: TGTGCCAGCAGTACCCGACAGGGGCATGAAAAACTGTTTTTT; CDR3: CASSTRQGHEKLFF
size: -; V: TRBV7-9; J: TRBJ2-3; D: TRBD2; DNA: TGTGCCAGCAGCGTCCCTGAAAGCCCTAGCGGGAAACCCACAGATACGCAGTATTTT; CDR3: CASSVPESPSGKPTDTQYF
size: -; V: TRBV10-2; J: TRBJ1-1; D: -; DNA: TGCGCCAGCAGGGTCCGGGACCCAAGAGAAGCTTTCTTT; CDR3: CASRVRDPREAFF
size: -; V: TRBV15; J: TRBJ2-3; D: -; DNA: TGTGCCACCAGCAAGAGGCGAGATACGCAGTATTTT; CDR3: CATSKRRDTQYF
size: -; V: TRBV6-5; J: TRBJ2-4; D: -; DNA: TGTGCCAGCAGTTACTCTCGCGGAGGGGCCAAAAACATTCAGTACTTC; CDR3: CASSYSRGGAKNIQYF
size: -; V: TRBV11-3; J: TRBJ2-1; D: -; DNA: TGTGCCAGCAGCCTGGTCGGCGCCCTCTCCTACAATGAGCAGTTCTTC; CDR3: CASSLVGALSYNEQFF
size: -; V: TRBV30; J: TRBJ2-3; D: -; DNA: TGTGCCTGGAGTCACGGAGATACGCAGTATTTT; CDR3: CAWSHGDTQYF
size: once; V: TRBV5-1; J: TRBJ2-7; D: TRBD1; DNA: TGCGCCAGCAGCCGGGACAGACAAGTCTCCTACGAGCAGTACTTC; CDR3: CASSRDRQVSYEQYF
size: once; V: TRBV6-1; J: TRBJ1-2; D: -; DNA: TGTGCCAGCAGTTCGGGTGTGACCTATGGCTACACCTTC; CDR3: CASSSGVTYGYTF
size: -; V: TRBV28; J: TRBJ1-1; D: -; DNA: TGTGCCAGCAGCCACGTAGGCACTGAAGCTTTCTTT; CDR3: CASSHVGTEAFF
size: -; V: TRBV19; J: TRBJ2-1; D: TRBD2; DNA: TGTGCCAGTAGTATAGATATGGCTAGCGGGAGGGCCTTTAATGAGCAGTTCTTC; CDR3: CASSIDMASGRAFNEQFF
size: -; V: TRBV5-5; J: TRBJ2-5; D: -; DNA: TGTGCCAGCAGCTTGGTTCCAGGGGTAGAGACCCAGTACTTC; CDR3: CASSLVPGVETQYF
size: -; V: TRBV5-4; J: TRBJ1-5; D: -; DNA: TGTGCCAGCAGCTCTAGGGAAGAAGGCAATCAGCCCCAGCATTTT; CDR3: CASSSREEGNQPQHF
size: -; V: TRBV28; J: TRBJ1-2; D: -; DNA: TGTGCCAGCAGTTTTGCAGGGTACGGCTACACCTTC; CDR3: CASSFAGYGYTF
size: -; V: TRBV21-1; J: TRBJ1-4; D: -; DNA: TGTGCCAGCAGCAAATCAGGGAGCGGAGCAACTAATGAAAAACTGTTTTTT; CDR3: CASSKSGSGATNEKLFF
size: -; V: TRBV4-1; J: TRBJ2-1; D: -; DNA: TGCGCCAGCAGCCAACTTACAGGGAACCCCATAGGGTTCTTC; CDR3: CASSQLTGNPIGFF
size: -; V: TRBV2; J: TRBJ2-7; D: -; DNA: TGTGCCAGCAAGAGGGACGAGGGATCCTACGAGCAGTACTTC; CDR3: CASKRDEGSYEQYF
size: -; V: TRBV5-6; J: TRBJ2-5; D: -; DNA: TGTGCCAGCAGCTTCCCAGGCGTTGAGACCCAGTACTTC; CDR3: CASSFPGVETQYF
size: -; V: TRBV7-2; J: TRBJ2-3; D: TRBD2; DNA: TGTGCCAGCAGCTTAGGCGGGAGGAGCACAGATACGCAGTATTTT; CDR3: CASSLGGRSTDTQYF
size: -; V: TRBV15; J: TRBJ2-1; D: TRBD2; DNA: TGTGCCACTTTACTAGCGAGGAATGAGCAGTTCTTC; CDR3: CATLLARNEQFF
size: -; V: TRBV7-3; J: TRBJ2-3; D: -; DNA: TGTGCCAGCAGCTTAGAGCGCCAACGGATAGATACGCAGTATTTT; CDR3: CASSLERQRIDTQYF
size: -; V: TRBV28; J: TRBJ2-2; D: -; DNA: TGTGCCAGCAGTTTATCCCAGGGTAGCGGTGGGGAGCTGTTTTTT; CDR3: CASSLSQGSGGELFF
size: -; V: TRBV30; J: TRBJ1-6; D: -; DNA: TGTGCCTGGAATGGGGGCATGCGTTCACCCCTCCACTTT; CDR3: CAWNGGMRSPLHF
size: -; V: TRBV10-3; J: TRBJ2-7; D: TRBD2; DNA: TGTGCCATCAGTGAGAATAGCGGGAGGACCTACGAGCAGTACTTC; CDR3: CAISENSGRTYEQYF
size: -; V: TRBV28; J: TRBJ1-2; D: -; DNA: TGTGCCAGCAGGGCCTGGGACAAACGCTTTACCTCTCACTACACCTTC; CDR3: CASRAWDKRFTSHYTF
size: once; V: TRBV28; J: TRBJ2-7; D: -; DNA: TGTGCCAGCACCGAGGCGGGAAACTCCTACGAGCAGTACTTC; CDR3: CASTEAGNSYEQYF
size: -; V: TRBV19; J: TRBJ1-5; D: -; DNA: TGTGCCAGTAGTTTTGCCGGGTTTGGCAATCAGCCCCAGCATTTT; CDR3: CASSFAGFGNQPQHF
size: -; V: TRBV28; J: TRBJ2-3; D: -; DNA: TGTGCCAGCAGTTTGTTTAGGGGACGTACAGATACGCAGTATTTT; CDR3: CASSLFRGRTDTQYF
size: -; V: TRBV10-1; J: TRBJ1-3; D: -; DNA: TGCGCCAGCAGTGGACCCGGGACAATCTCTGGAAACACCATATATTTT; CDR3: CASSGPGTISGNTIYF
size: -; V: TRBV19; J: TRBJ1-2; D: -; DNA: TGTGCCAGTACCGCAGGACAGAGCTATGGCTACACCTTC; CDR3: CASTAGQSYGYTF
size: -; V: TRBV7-8; J: TRBJ2-3; D: TRBD2; DNA: TGTGCCAGCAGCCGAGAACTAGCGGTTAGCACAGATACGCAGTATTTT; CDR3: CASSRELAVSTDTQYF
size: -; V: TRBV10-3; J: TRBJ2-1; D: TRBD2; DNA: TGTGCCATCAAGCGACTAGCGGACTACAATGAGCAGTTCTTC; CDR3: CAIKRLADYNEQFF
size: once; V: TRBV19; J: TRBJ2-3; D: TRBD2; DNA: TGTGCCAGTATGAGGACTAGCGGGTCCTCTAGCACAGATACGCAGTATTTT; CDR3: CASMRTSGSSSTDTQYF
size: -; V: TRBV27; J: TRBJ2-5; D: -; DNA: TGTGCCAGCAGTACCCCTTACCAAGAGACCCAGTACTTC; CDR3: CASSTPYQETQYF
size: -; V: TRBV6-1; J: TRBJ2-1; D: TRBD2; DNA: TGTGCCAGCAGTGAAAGGTTGGGACTAGCGGGAGACTACAATGAGCAGTTCTTC; CDR3: CASSERLGLAGDYNEQFF
size: -; V: TRBV19; J: TRBJ2-1; D: -; DNA: TGTGCCAGTAGTATATCGTGGGACCCTAGGGAGCAGTTCTTC; CDR3: CASSISWDPREQFF
size: -; V: TRBV13; J: TRBJ2-3; D: -; DNA: TGTGCCAGCAGCTCCTACCTGGCCCAAGAGACTAGCACAGATACGCAGTATTTT; CDR3: CASSSYLAQETSTDTQYF
size: -; V: TRBV19; J: TRBJ1-4; D: TRBD1; DNA: TGTGCCAGTAGTAACAGGGGGGGGAGAGAAAAACTGTTTTTT; CDR3: CASSNRGGREKLFF
size: -; V: TRBV25-1; J: TRBJ1-3; D: -; DNA: TGTGCCAGCAGTTCGGAGTCTGGAAACACCATATATTTT; CDR3: CASSSESGNTIYF
size: -; V: TRBV4-3; J: TRBJ1-6; D: TRBD1; DNA: TGCGCCAGCAGCCGCGACAGGGCCTATAATTCACCCCTCCACTTT; CDR3: CASSRDRAYNSPLHF
size: once; V: TRBV7-2; J: TRBJ1-2; D: TRBD1; DNA: TGTGCCAGCAGCTTAAGCTGGGTAGACAGGGAGGCTGGCTACACCTTC; CDR3: CASSLSWVDREAGYTF
size: -; V: TRBV10-2; J: TRBJ1-1; D: -; DNA: TGCGCCAGCAGTGAGTCTTCCGCTTACTCGAGCCCGAAGACTGAAGCTTTCTTT; CDR3: CASSESSAYSSPKTEAFF
size: once; V: TRBV11-3; J: TRBJ2-5; D: TRBD2; DNA: TGTGCCAGCAGCTCGGGACTAGCGGGAGTAGAGACCCAGTACTTC; CDR3: CASSSGLAGVETQYF